Presented here are 12 T cell receptor beta chains from one specimen sequenced in a study of cytomegalovirus exposure and HLA in healthy donors. The PCR contained 60 Vbeta and 13 Jbeta primers. TCRdb's copy holds only in-frame clones and misses some; the assay was immunoSEQ multiplex PCR. The sample records around 170,000 clones, roughly 80% being singletons. Sequencing used PBMCs. All receptors come from a woman younger than 35 in good health and CMV-seronegative.

The chain uses TRBV29-1 and TRBJ1-1; 11 positions match TRBD1. V was pared by 3 bases and J by 1 base, with 1 base of the junction left unmatched. This CDR3 contains 14 residues. The V gene's germline CDR1 is SQVTM and CDR2 ANQGSEA. For the CDR3, the DNA is TGCAGCGTTGACGGACAGGGGGCGAACACTGAAGCTTTCTTT. Translation: CSVDGQGANTEAFF.

The chain joins TRBV18 to TRBJ1-2; the match to TRBD1 covers 7 bases. The germline gives CDR1 KGHSH, CDR2 LQKENI. The CDR3 contains 15 residues. The V segment lost 3 bases and the J segment 4 bases; nucleotides outside the gene matches: 8. CDR3 coding DNA: TGTGCCAGCTCACCTGGGGACAGCCTGTTCTATGGCTACACCTTC. Residues: CASSPGDSLFYGYTF.

This chain links TRBV19 with TRBJ2-5; 9 nucleotides match TRBD1. Losses at the gene ends were 10 bases for V and 4 bases for J; bases not matched to a gene: 10. CDR3 length: 14 amino acids. Germline V gene lookup returns CDR1 LNHDA and CDR2 SQIVND (reference sequence). CDR3 protein: CATGQGVFAETQYF. The CDR3, as DNA: TGTGCCACGGGACAGGGAGTTTTTGCAGAGACCCAGTACTTC.

The gene calls are TRBV19 and TRBJ2-1; the match to TRBD2 covers 7 bases. This CDR3 has 15 amino acids. The germline gives CDR1 LNHDA, CDR2 SQIVND (reference sequence). The trim removed 10 bases at V and 2 bases at J, leaving 11 bases unmatched. The CDR3 here is CATSVGRAAYNEQFF. The CDR3 bases are TGTGCCACCTCGGTAGGGAGGGCGGCCTACAATGAGCAGTTCTTC.

The rearrangement uses TRBV27 and TRBJ2-7; D is possibly TRBD2 (6 bases). In germline, CDR1 is MNHEY, CDR2 SMNVEV (reference sequence). Between the trimmed V and J ends, which lost 5 bases and 0 bases, there was a span of 14 bases. This CDR3 region has 15 residues. The CDR3 nucleotides read TGTGCCAGCAGTAGCCGCGGGGATAGCTCCTACGAGCAGTACTTC. Its translation: CASSSRGDSSYEQYF.

The V call is TRBV9, the J call TRBJ2-7; 9 bases map to TRBD2. The trim removed 0 bases at V and 6 bases at J, leaving 7 bases unmatched. Looked up from germline, CDR1 is SGDLS and CDR2 is YYNGEE. The CDR3 consists of 15 residues. The CDR3 loop reads CASSVAASGTFEQYF. Written as DNA, the CDR3 is TGTGCCAGCAGCGTAGCAGCTAGCGGGACCTTCGAGCAGTACTTC.

The J gene is TRBJ1-4, the V gene TRBV10-3, with unresolved D. The CDR3 is 13 residues long. Germline CDR1 reads ENHRY; CDR2 reads SYGVKD. Deletions cut 4 bases from V and 7 bases from J, with 10 bases between. The chain's CDR3 is CAISAREGEKLFF. Written as DNA, the CDR3 is TGTGCCATCAGTGCGCGGGAGGGTGAAAAACTGTTTTTT.

V is TRBV5-1 and J is TRBJ2-1; the D gene is possibly TRBD2 (5 bases). V was shortened by 4 bases and J by 9 bases, with 14 bases between the two germline ends. The CDR3 spans 13 residues. The germline V gene has CDR1 SGHRS and CDR2 YFSETQ. CDR3 sequence (DNA): TGCGCCAGCAGCCCGGACTGGCTCGCTGAGCAGTTCTTC. The encoded protein is CASSPDWLAEQFF.

This chain links TRBV6-5 with TRBJ1-5, with D uncertain. Trimming stripped 4 bases from V and 4 bases from J, with 8 bases between. CDR3 length: 13 residues. CDR1 MNHEY and CDR2 SVGAGI come from the germline V gene. Here the CDR3 DNA reads TGTGCCAGCAGTTTCGACGGGAATCAGCCCCAGCATTTT. Its protein product is CASSFDGNQPQHF.

The chain uses TRBV5-4 and TRBJ2-2; D is unresolved. The CDR3 totals 13 residues. The germline V gene encodes CDR1 SGHNT and CDR2 YYREEE (reference sequence). V shed 4 bases and J shed 2 bases, with 6 bases lying between them. The CDR3 here is CASSQTNTGELFF. In nucleotides, the CDR3 is TGTGCCAGCAGCCAGACAAACACCGGGGAGCTGTTTTTT.

This clone was seen a handful of times. The rearrangement joins TRBV6-5 to TRBJ2-3, with D perhaps TRBD2 (5 bases). The V gene lost 4 bases and the J gene lost 2 bases, with 16 bases spanning the gap. CDR1 and CDR2 from the germline V gene are MNHEY and SVGAGI. The CDR3 is made up of 16 amino acids. CDR3 protein: CASSFGLAGYTDTQYF. In DNA form, the CDR3 reads TGTGCCAGCAGTTTTGGGCTAGCAGGATACACAGATACGCAGTATTTT.

V and J are TRBV13 and TRBJ2-5, with 13 bases aligning to TRBD2. The J call may not be correct, given that the DNA end is closer to TRBJ2-7. Germline loops: CDR1 PRHDT, CDR2 FYEKMQ (reference sequence). The CDR3 spans 16 residues. CDR3 in DNA: TGTGCCAGCAGCTTCGGGACTAGCGGGGCCCCCTACGAGCAGTACTTC. Encoded protein: CASSFGTSGAPYEQYF.